The present T cell receptor (beta chain) was sequenced within a study of cytomegalovirus exposure and HLA in healthy donors. Overall study: Across 300 to 400 genotyped donors, around 80% landed in the Caucasian-associated ancestry cluster.

V gave up 2 bases and J gave up 0 bases; unmatched junction bases: 2. This CDR3 spans 16 amino acids. CDR1 and CDR2 from the germline V gene are MNHEY and SVGAGI. Worth noting for this clone: Its antigen is still unknown.

Amplification used 60 Vbeta primers and 13 Jbeta primers. Some clones are missing from TCRdb's copy, which holds only in-frame ones; the method was immunoSEQ multiplex PCR. The repertoire holds 100,000 to 150,000 clones, with around 73% as singletons. Points from the study as a whole: Immune exposure information comprised only CMV serostatus. Another analysis was done later, and it associated 17,000 or so TCR beta sequences with HLA alleles at 0.05 false discovery rate. Indistinguishability led to the exclusion of some V segments, TRBV6-2 and TRBV6-3 included.

The chain carries TRBV6-5 and TRBJ2-3, with 10 bases lining up with TRBD1. This clonotype was sampled from a female donor in good health and CMV-seronegative. Sample: PBMCs. CDR3: CASSYTGQGSTDTQYF. DNA for the CDR3: TGTGCCAGCAGTTACACGGGACAGGGGAGCACAGATACGCAGTATTTT.